This TCR beta chain was obtained from a study of blood T cell repertoires in COVID-19. Looking at the study overall: PBMCs, B-cell-depleted T cells, or T cells were the source of the cDNA or gDNA that made up the material.

Only in-frame clones appear in the TCRdb table, and some are missing; sequencing was by immunoSEQ multiplex PCR. This table holds around 220,000 clones, about 91% found once. The CDR3 runs to 16 residues. Germline V lookup: CDR1 MGHRA, CDR2 YSYEKL. Trimming took 6 bases from V and 1 from J, leaving 18 bases between them. Sequencing was carried out using peripheral blood. The chain employs TRBV4-1 and TRBJ1-2, with D possibly matching TRBD1 (5 bases). This receptor was identified in a man aged 18 to 35 with active or convalescent COVID-19. This CDR3 is CASRHLGGAINYGYTF. Written as DNA, the CDR3 is TGCGCCAGCAGGCACCTCGGCGGGGCGATTAACTATGGCTACACCTTC.